The subject of this entry is one T cell receptor (beta chain). This clone was seen a handful of times. Its cognate antigen has yet to be identified. No base qualities exist here, and no much larger clone lies one base off it. Libraries were made using the immunoSEQ multiplex PCR assay. A mixture of 60 forward primers for TCR Vbeta segments and 13 reverse primers for TCR Jbeta segments was used in the multiplex PCR. The CDR3 region of rearranged TCR beta genes was amplified from genomic DNA by a multiplex PCR assay. The amplified TCR beta libraries were sequenced on the Illumina HiSeq System as 87-base-pair reads. Turning to the authors' computational methods: In a later analysis, roughly 80 million unique TCR beta chains were counted across the approximately 620 repertoires, and roughly 11 million of these chains were shared by at least two donors. Raw reads were error-corrected and collapsed into unique sequences with a nearest-neighbor algorithm that merged closely related sequences to remove PCR and sequencing errors. Alignment of CDR3 sequences to IMGT reference sequences was used to assign V, D and J gene segments. For a sequence to be retained, at least a six-nucleotide match to both a V gene segment and a J gene segment was required. Rearrangements were classified as productive when the CDR3 lacked stop codons and remained in frame with V and J, and all other rearrangements were classified as non-productive. Following IMGT convention, CDR3 was defined as the stretch from the second conserved V-encoded cysteine up to the conserved J-encoded phenylalanine. The earlier analysis of about 640 of the donors excluded any sequence lacking an unambiguous match to a single V gene segment. In an earlier analysis of approximately 590 of the donors, V segments were called functional above 56.7% productive rearrangements and were called segregating when the between-donor standard deviation exceeded 5%. To diagnose cytomegalovirus status from the catalog of TCR beta chain sequences, a statistical classification framework was built. In a later analysis, V and J genes were assigned by comparing TCR nucleotide sequences against IMGT/GENE-DB human TR gene sequences. The TCRdist pipeline was used in a later analysis to assign CDR3 sequences and most-parsimonious VDJ recombination scenarios. In a later analysis, each TCR beta chain was defined by its CDR3 amino acid sequence together with its V-gene family, and reads lacking a unique V-gene family were excluded. As a way to deal with suspected cross-contamination and a sequencing artifact, a later analysis dropped approximately 570 nucleotide sequences that were highly shared and had low generation probability. In a later analysis, a clonal expansion index was calculated for each public chain from normalized within-repertoire ranks of inferred template counts. In a later analysis, generation probabilities were computed with a VDJ recombination model fitted to out-of-frame rearrangements, and the resulting probabilities were checked against IGoR. In a later analysis, TCR-TCR, TCR-HLA and TCR-CMV co-occurrence was scored with hypergeometric tests, and a repertoire-size bias correction was applied to TCR pairs. In a later analysis, false discovery rates were estimated by permuting HLA or CMV assignments 20 times. In a later analysis, co-occurring TCRs were grouped with DBSCAN, and TCRdist sequence similarity was added when clustering was performed within HLA-allele-positive subsets. Co-occurrence clustering excluded repertoires with fewer than 30,000 or more than 120,000 public chains, plus five with anomalous nucleotide sharing. TCRdb re-hosts the immuneACCESS table, in-frame sequences only. Its copies lack some clones; in the studies checked, an unresolved V gene accounts for under half of them, and the cause for the rest is not known. That table supplies the V and J calls and clone size; D and trimming were determined from the DNA. The sample contains over 150,000 clones, roughly two thirds of them found a single time. The ten largest clones take up about 2.5% of the sample.

This sample was taken from a study of cytomegalovirus exposure and HLA in healthy donors (dated by TCRdb to the late 2010s). At the level of the whole study: In an earlier analysis of 587 of the donors, about 270 Gb of sequence data and 95 million to 130 million unique TCR beta sequences from 150 million to 200 million T cells were reported. The number of donors typed differed by locus, with about 629-630 for A, B, C, DRB1 and DQB1, roughly 520 for DQA1, about 610 for DPA1, and approximately 470 for DPB1. To study patterns of TCR occurrence, a later analysis re-analyzed previously published TCR beta repertoires from more than 550 donors and added high-resolution HLA genotyping. Roughly five DR-DQ haplotypes were treated as single units for association and clustering because of strong linkage in the cohort. Along with the roughly 700-subject first cohort, a separate validation cohort of approximately 110 different subjects was used. The later analysis used no new phenotypic data to find candidate immune exposures, relying instead on TCR beta sequences and their occurrence across donors. Of the 350 to 450 genotyped donors, about 80% fell in the genetic ancestry cluster associated with self-reported Caucasian donors. An earlier analysis of nearly 600 of the donors applied high-throughput TCR beta sequencing to assess whether each TCR beta V gene segment acted as functional or pseudogenic. Alongside the repertoire data, information on donor age, sex, ethnicity and CMV serostatus was compiled. Approximately 330 gigabases of sequencing data and 91 million or so unique TCR sequences made up an early release that covered over 550 HLA-typed donors. In a later genetic analysis, genome-wide SNP genotypes for about three fifths of the roughly 670 donors were used, and that subset was treated as a discovery cohort. To predict cytomegalovirus infection status, the study combined high-throughput TCR immunosequencing, statistical association of individual TCRs with disease status, and machine learning. Across approximately 420 genotyped donors of the cohort, an average of approximately 240,000 unique TCR beta nucleotide sequences per donor were sequenced, and approximately 17% of those sequences were non-productive. The study aimed to test whether signatures of past pathogen exposure could be identified by cataloging public T cell receptors. All discovery cohort repertoires had been generated using a single sequencing platform. The T cell repertoires of under 700 subjects were profiled by immunosequencing and related to cytomegalovirus serostatus. HLA typing covered class I and class II loci at four-digit resolution.

The study at large found these results: The authors suggested that the approach could potentially be generalized to other disease states and immunological phenotypes. Assigning TCR associations to individual alleles was difficult when HLA alleles, especially DR and DQ, strongly co-occurred. In a later analysis, TCR association rates were found to vary across HLA loci, with the most associated TCRs seen for DRB1 alleles and the fewest for HLA-C alleles. In this cohort, only TCR beta chains were sequenced, and detectable features were limited by the absence of alpha or paired-chain data. Correlated functional status among segregating V segments might be attributable to linkage disequilibrium, but an unknown experimental factor could not be ruled out. A few of the identified cytomegalovirus-associated TCR beta chains were confirmed in vitro to be specific for cytomegalovirus antigens. Broadly in line with IMGT annotations, most TCR beta V segments showed up in productive rearrangements about 87% or about 30% of the time in an earlier analysis of around 550 of the donors. The sequencing pipeline was judged likely to have produced a cluster of highly shared sequence variants as a technical artifact. According to a later analysis, parvovirus B19, influenza, CMV and Epstein-Barr virus appeared linked to several top co-occurrence clusters. The earlier analysis of about 600 of the donors excluded 15 to 20 rarely observed V segments, including chromosome 9 orphons, because counts were too low. Presence/absence analyses assumed roughly uniform sequencing depth across donors, an assumption that may not hold. Most TCR sequences were observed very rarely across donors, whereas some public TCRs were present in many individuals. A further reported finding was that TCR beta sequences accurately predicted the HLA-A and HLA-B alleles for most subjects in the first cohort. In a later analysis, 15,000 to 20,000 TCR beta sequences were associated with specific HLA alleles at a false discovery rate of 0.05. The only immune exposure information available for the cohort was CMV serostatus. HLA typing was unavailable for some donors at each locus, so association tests used only the typed subset. Compared with equally common non-associated chains, HLA-associated TCR beta chains in a later analysis were more clonally expanded and had lower generation probabilities. The study gave a list of more than 150 TCR beta chains associated with cytomegalovirus. Compared with the 666-donor mean, donors in an Asian-associated ancestry cluster had fewer N-insertions in productive TCRs, according to a later genetic analysis. A later genetic analysis associated a missense DCLRE1C variant with V-gene and J-gene trimming of TCR beta chains, and an independent cohort replicated the association. The 87-base-pair reads could not distinguish some IMGT-functional V segments, including TRBV6-2 and TRBV6-3, so those segments were excluded. In a later analysis, most CMV-associated TCR beta chains were found to appear HLA-restricted, with HLA associations seemingly driven largely by CMV exposure. The classifier was reported to diagnose cytomegalovirus status with high specificity and sensitivity in both the original and validation cohorts.

The cohort was made up of approximately 670 healthy bone marrow donors. All cohort members were sampled while nominally healthy, although unrecorded immune exposures were likely present. The donor was CMV seropositive and belonged to the group of a few hundred seropositive cohort members. A peripheral blood sample was provided by each donor, and peripheral blood mononuclear cells were used for TCR beta sequencing. Genomic DNA was extracted from the blood cell samples with the Qiagen DNeasy Blood Extraction Kit. CDR1 MNHEY and CDR2 SVGAGI are derived from the germline V gene. The CDR3 holds 15 amino acids from the cysteine to the phenylalanine. Only CDR3 DNA remains: 45 bases, in frame from the first base. At the junction V is shortened by 5 bases and J by 3 bases; bases outside the gene matches: 8.

Sequencing was done on a sample of PBMCs. The receptor comes from a woman in her thirties or forties in good health and CMV-seropositive. Here the chain combines TRBV6-5 and TRBJ1-2, and 8 junctional nucleotides match TRBD1. The sequence in DNA is TGTGCCAGCAGTGCCTCCGGGACAGGCTACTATGGCTACACCTTC. Its translation reads: CASSASGTGYYGYTF.